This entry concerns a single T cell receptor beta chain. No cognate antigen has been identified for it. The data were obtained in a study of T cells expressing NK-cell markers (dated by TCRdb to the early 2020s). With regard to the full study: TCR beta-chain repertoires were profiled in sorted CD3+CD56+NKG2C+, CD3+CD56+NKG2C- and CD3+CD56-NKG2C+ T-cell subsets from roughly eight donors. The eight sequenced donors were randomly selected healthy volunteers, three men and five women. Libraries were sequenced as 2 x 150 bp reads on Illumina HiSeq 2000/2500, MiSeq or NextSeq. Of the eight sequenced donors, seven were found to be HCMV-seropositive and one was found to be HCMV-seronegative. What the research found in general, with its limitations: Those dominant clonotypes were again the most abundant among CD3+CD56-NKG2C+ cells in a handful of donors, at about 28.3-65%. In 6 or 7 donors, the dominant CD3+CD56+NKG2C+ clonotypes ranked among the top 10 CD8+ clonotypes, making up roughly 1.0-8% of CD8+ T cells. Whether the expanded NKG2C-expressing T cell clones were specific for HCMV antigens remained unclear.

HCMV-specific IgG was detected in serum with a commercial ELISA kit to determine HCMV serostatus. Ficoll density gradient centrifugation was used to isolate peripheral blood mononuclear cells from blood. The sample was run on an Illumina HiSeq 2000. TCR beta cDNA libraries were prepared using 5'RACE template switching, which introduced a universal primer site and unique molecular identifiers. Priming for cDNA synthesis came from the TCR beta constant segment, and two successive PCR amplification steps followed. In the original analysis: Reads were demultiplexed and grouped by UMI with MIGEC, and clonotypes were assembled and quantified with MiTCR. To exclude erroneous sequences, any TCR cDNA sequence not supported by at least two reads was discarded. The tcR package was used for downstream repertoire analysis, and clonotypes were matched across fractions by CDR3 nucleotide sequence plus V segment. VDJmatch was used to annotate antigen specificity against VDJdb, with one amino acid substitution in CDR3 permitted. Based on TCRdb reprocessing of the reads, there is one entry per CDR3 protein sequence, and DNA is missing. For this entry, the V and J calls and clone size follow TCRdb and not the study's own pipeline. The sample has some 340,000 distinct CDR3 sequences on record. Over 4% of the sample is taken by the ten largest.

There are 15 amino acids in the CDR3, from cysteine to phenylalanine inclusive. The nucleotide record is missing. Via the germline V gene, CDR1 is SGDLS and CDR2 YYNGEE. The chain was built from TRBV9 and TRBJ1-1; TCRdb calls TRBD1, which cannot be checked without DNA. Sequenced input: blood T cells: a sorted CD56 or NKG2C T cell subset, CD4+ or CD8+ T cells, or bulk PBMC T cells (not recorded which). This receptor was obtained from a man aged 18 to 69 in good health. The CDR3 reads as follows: CASSVKSTGNTEAFF.